Shown below are 5 T cell receptor beta chains from a single sample sequenced in a study of blood T cell repertoires in COVID-19 (dated by TCRdb to 2019 to 2021). Library method: the immunoSEQ multiplex PCR assay. Drawn from immuneACCESS, this table holds only the in-frame rearrangements with V and J called that TCRdb kept. Clones are partly lost; checked studies trace under half to an unresolved V gene and leave the rest unexplained. The sample table holds about 130,000 clones, of which 75% to 90% were seen once. Of the sample, roughly 4.5% falls within the top ten clones. The sample was peripheral blood. All receptors come from a human donor in a cohort sampled during active COVID-19.

The chain is built from TRBV6-6 and TRBJ1-4; perhaps TRBD1 as D (6 bases). The length of the CDR3 is 13 residues. Trimming left V 5 bases short and J 10 bases short, with 14 bases between. Germline assignment: CDR1 MNHNY and CDR2 SVGAGI (reference sequence). CDR3 sequence (DNA): TGTGCCAGCAGTAGTCAGGGGAGAGGAAAACTGTTTTTT. Translating it yields CASSSQGRGKLFF.

This chain uses TRBV2 with TRBJ1-6, with 8 nucleotides matching TRBD1. Germline V lookup: CDR1 SNHLY, CDR2 FYNNEI. This CDR3 spans 18 amino acids. J lost 0 bases, V lost 0 bases, and 4 bases had no gene match. The CDR3 nucleotides read TGTGCCAGCAGTGAAGCCGCAGACAGGGGCTCCTATAATTCACCCCTCCACTTT. This encodes CASSEAADRGSYNSPLHF.

V and J are TRBV9 and TRBJ1-1; 8 positions match TRBD1. The CDR3 has 19 amino acids. J lost 1 base, V lost 2 bases, and 16 bases had no gene match. The germline CDR1 and CDR2 sequences are SGDLS and YYNGEE. CDR3 in amino acids: CASSVHKGQGAPENTEAFF. The CDR3 region has the DNA TGTGCCAGCAGCGTTCATAAAGGGCAGGGGGCCCCGGAGAACACTGAAGCTTTCTTT.

This clone was counted between two and nine times. This chain links TRBV19 with TRBJ1-4; TRBD1 agrees at 8 bases. Trimming cost V 7 bases and J 8 bases; bases outside gene matches: 9. CDR1 is LNHDA, CDR2 SQIVND, per germline (reference sequence). The CDR3 covers 14 residues. The CDR3 DNA reads as TGTGCCAGTATGAGCGACAGGGGTGGGGAAAAACTGTTTTTT. This codes for CASMSDRGGEKLFF. The whole variable domain, remainder taken from reference TRBV19 and TRBJ1-4, is DGGITQSPKYLFRKEGQNVTLSCEQNLNHDAMYWYRQDPGQGLRLIYYSQIVNDFQKGDIAEGYSVSREKKESFPLTVTSAQKNPTAFYLCASMSDRGGEKLFFGSGTQLSVL.

The chain couples TRBV9 to TRBJ1-1; D not certain. CDR3 length: 14 residues. Trimming cost V 0 bases and J 3 bases, with 9 bases left between them. Germline CDR1 is SGDLS and CDR2 is YYNGEE. The CDR3 spells CASSVEEGHTEAFF. The CDR3 DNA reads as TGTGCCAGCAGCGTAGAAGAGGGCCACACTGAAGCTTTCTTT.